The 11 T cell receptor beta chains presented below share a single source sample, sequenced in a study of blood T cell repertoires in COVID-19. This table comes from immunoSEQ multiplex PCR, and its TCRdb copy is limited to in-frame clones, with some not included. This table has approximately 210,000 clones, approximately 90% appearing once. Sequencing was done on a sample of peripheral blood. These receptors were obtained from a man younger than 40 who had recovered from COVID-19.

The chain links TRBV12-3 or TRBV12-4 to TRBJ1-1; 7 bases align to TRBD1. CDR3 length: 11 amino acids. Unmatched junction bases numbered 2, after V lost 6 bases and J lost 7 bases. The CDR3 DNA reads as TGTGCCAGCAGGGACAGGCTTGAAGCTTTCTTT. Translation gives CASRDRLEAFF.

CDR3 coding DNA: TGTGCCAGCAGCCGCGCCGTCAACTTACCAACCCTTGAAGCTTTCTTT. Encoded protein: CASSRAVNLPTLEAFF. The chain employs TRBV7-2 and TRBJ1-1; the D is unclear. CDR3 length: 16 residues. Germline CDR1 SGHTA, CDR2 FQGNSA. Trimming shortened V by 5 bases and J by 7 bases, and 23 bases separated the two germline ends.

V is TRBV3-1 (or the pseudogene TRBV3-2) and J is TRBJ2-1; D ambiguous. V was trimmed by 5 bases and J by 7 bases, leaving 6 bases between them. Germline CDR1 is LGHDT and CDR2 is YNNKEL (reference sequence). This CDR3 comprises 11 residues. CDR3 in amino acids: CASSNLNEQFF. DNA for the CDR3: TGTGCCAGCAGCAACTTGAATGAGCAGTTCTTC.

V gene TRBV3-1 (or the pseudogene TRBV3-2) combines with J gene TRBJ1-2; tentative D call: TRBD1 (6 bases). Germline values: CDR1 LGHDT, CDR2 YNNKEL (reference sequence). The CDR3 extends over 12 amino acids. V gave up 0 bases and J gave up 9 bases, with 8 bases separating them. The CDR3 loop is CASSQDRGSYTF. Written as DNA, the CDR3 is TGTGCCAGCAGCCAAGACAGGGGAAGCTACACCTTC.

This clone was seen once. The CDR3: CASSEESSPGQPGNTQYF. The DNA of the CDR3 is TGCGCCAGCAGTGAGGAGAGTTCTCCGGGACAGCCTGGAAATACGCAGTATTTT. This sequence joins TRBV10-1 and TRBJ2-3; 7 nucleotides match TRBD1. There are 18 residues in the CDR3. V was clipped by 2 bases and J by 7 bases; unmatched bases: 18. Germline CDR1 WNHNN, CDR2 SYGVQD (reference sequence).

The V and J genes are TRBV19 and TRBJ1-5; TRBD1 agrees at 9 bases. The CDR3 extends over 15 amino acids. Germline V gene lookup returns CDR1 LNHDA and CDR2 SQIVND (reference sequence). V was clipped by 7 bases and J by 1 base; unmatched bases: 5. CDR3 bases: TGTGCCAGTAAGCCCACAGGGGGCAGCAATCAGCCCCAGCATTTT. It encodes CASKPTGGSNQPQHF. Full variable domain (missing parts from reference TRBV19 and TRBJ1-5): DGGITQSPKYLFRKEGQNVTLSCEQNLNHDAMYWYRQDPGQGLRLIYYSQIVNDFQKGDIAEGYSVSREKKESFPLTVTSAQKNPTAFYLCASKPTGGSNQPQHFGDGTRLSIL.

In this sample, this clone turned up a few times. The rearrangement joins TRBV27 to TRBJ1-5; D is uncertain. V lost 6 bases to trimming and J lost 2 bases, with 8 bases between them. There are 13 residues in the CDR3. Germline V gene sequence: CDR1 MNHEY, CDR2 SMNVEV (reference sequence). CDR3 loop: CASSQMGNQPQHF. The CDR3 coding sequence is TGTGCCAGCAGCCAGATGGGCAATCAGCCCCAGCATTTT.

The chain uses TRBV25-1 and TRBJ1-3, with D possibly TRBD1 on 6 matching bases. CDR1 and CDR2 from the germline V gene are MGHDK and SYGVNS. The germline V and J ends were trimmed by 6 bases and 0 bases, with 12 bases remaining between them. The length of the CDR3 is 15 residues. DNA for the CDR3: TGTGCCAGCAGATCGACAGGAATCTCTGGAAACACCATATATTTT. This gives the protein CASRSTGISGNTIYF.

The chain uses TRBV7-2 and TRBJ1-2; 7 nucleotides agree with TRBD1. CDR1 SGHTA and CDR2 FQGNSA come from the germline V gene. This CDR3 is built from 16 residues. The V gene end was trimmed by 1 base and the J gene end by 8 bases; junction bases not matched to a gene: 13. CDR3 sequence (DNA): TGTGCCAGCAGCTTAGGTCCGACAGGGACTGCGGCCGGCTACACCTTC. It is translated as CASSLGPTGTAAGYTF.

The CDR3 DNA is TGTGTCTCGCGGGGAGGCGAGACCCAGTACTTC. It specifies CVSRGGETQYF. This chain links TRBV30 with TRBJ2-5; weak D call: TRBD2 (6 bases). CDR1 and CDR2 (germline): GTSNPN, SVGIG (reference sequence). The CDR3 contains 11 residues.

This chain connects TRBV10-3 to TRBJ2-7, with 7 bases matching TRBD1. The ends lost 0 bases at V and 9 bases at J; junction bases unmatched: 8. Germline CDR1 ENHRY, CDR2 SYGVKD. The CDR3 has 14 residues. CDR3 residues: CAISESKDRILQYF. CDR3 DNA sequence: TGTGCCATCAGTGAGTCTAAGGACAGGATTTTGCAGTACTTC.